The 10 T cell receptor beta chains given below trace back to one sample, sequenced in a study of T cells in Graves' hyperthyroidism and ophthalmopathy. The TCR beta CDR3 regions underwent amplification using RNA transcripts as the source. Carried out on the TCR CDR3, a first-round RT-PCR used the HTBI primer set. TCRdb re-derived calls from the multiplex PCR reads in MiXCR, one entry per CDR3 protein. Found here are 600,000 to 650,000 distinct CDR3 sequences, about 20% of them singletons; the top ten hold under 35%. The material sequenced was blood. These receptor sequences come from a man aged 30 to 39 with Graves' ophthalmopathy.

This clonotype was recorded a few times. This rearrangement joins TRBV20-1 to TRBJ2-3; 14 bases are shared with TRBD2. The ends lost 4 bases at V and 0 bases at J; junction bases unmatched: 3. Germline assignment: CDR1 DFQATT and CDR2 SNEGSKA (reference sequence). The CDR3 is made up of 16 amino acids. The CDR3 is CSATGLAGGSTDTQYF. For the CDR3, the DNA is TGCAGTGCTACCGGACTAGCGGGAGGTAGCACAGATACGCAGTATTTT.

This CDR3 is CASSTRTGPNYEQYF. The CDR3 coding sequence is TGTGCCAGCAGCACCCGGACAGGGCCGAACTACGAGCAGTACTTC. This rearrangement joins TRBV5-8 to TRBJ2-7, with 8 bases matching TRBD1. The germline CDR1 and CDR2 sequences are SGHTS and YDEGEE. The CDR3 totals 15 residues. V was clipped by 4 bases and J by 3 bases; unmatched bases: 9.

Here the CDR3 reads CASSSSSRSTDTQYF. The CDR3 DNA reads TGTGCCAGCAGCTCCTCGAGTAGGAGCACAGATACGCAGTATTTT. This chain links TRBV5-8 with TRBJ2-3; D unclear. Trimming removed 3 bases at V and 0 bases at J, with 11 bases between. Germline loops: CDR1 SGHTS, CDR2 YDEGEE. The CDR3 spans 15 residues. Filled out from reference TRBV5-8 and TRBJ2-3, the complete variable domain reads EAGVTQSPTHLIKTRGQQATLRCSPISGHTSVYWYQQALGLGLQFLLWYDEGEERNRGNFPPRFSGRQFPNYSSELNVNALELEDSALYLCASSSSSRSTDTQYFGPGTRLTVL.

The V and J genes are TRBV20-1 and TRBJ2-1; 14 nucleotides agree with TRBD2. V dropped 1 base and J dropped 0; count of bases not matched to a gene: 14. Germline CDR1 and CDR2: DFQATT and SNEGSKA (reference sequence). This CDR3 contains 21 residues. The CDR3 DNA reads TGCAGTGCTAGAGGGGGGCCGGGGGGACTAGCGGGAGTGGGCTCCTACAATGAGCAGTTCTTC. It codes for CSARGGPGGLAGVGSYNEQFF.

The chain joins TRBV29-1 to TRBJ1-1; unclear D gene. Trimming removed 2 bases at V and 5 bases at J, with 9 bases between. This CDR3 contains 12 residues. Looked up from germline, CDR1 is SQVTM and CDR2 is ANQGSEA. The CDR3 sequence is CSVESGLTEAFF. The CDR3 DNA reads TGCAGCGTTGAATCCGGGTTGACTGAAGCTTTCTTT. The full variable domain, its missing parts supplied by reference TRBV29-1 and TRBJ1-1, is SAVISQKPSRDICQRGTSLTIQCQVDSQVTMMFWYRQQPGQSLTLIATANQGSEATYESGFVIDKFPISRPNLTFSTLTVSNMSPEDSSIYLCSVESGLTEAFFGQGTRLTVV.

The chain is built from TRBV7-6 and TRBJ2-7; 8 nucleotides agree with TRBD2. This CDR3 has 15 amino acids. The ends lost 1 base at V and 6 bases at J; junction bases unmatched: 8. Per the germline V gene, CDR1 is SGHVS and CDR2 is FNYEAQ. In nucleotides, the CDR3 is TGTGCCAGCAGCTTAGTCGGGGGGGGGACTAGCGAGCAGTACTTC. It translates to CASSLVGGGTSEQYF.

The chain uses TRBV12-3 or TRBV12-4 and TRBJ1-5, with D possibly matching TRBD1 (6 bases). The CDR3 runs to 15 residues. Trimming removed 6 bases from V and 7 bases from J, with 19 bases in between. CDR3 protein: CASRATGSYGQPQHF. In nucleotides, the CDR3 is TGTGCCAGCAGAGCAACAGGGTCGTACGGGCAGCCCCAGCATTTT.

This clonotype was seen ten or more times. The V call is TRBV3-1, the J call TRBJ1-3, with D uncertain. Trimming shortened V by 1 base and J by 0 bases, and 7 bases separated the two germline ends. CDR3 size: 15 residues. The germline gives CDR1 LGHDT, CDR2 YNNKEL (reference sequence). The CDR3 loop is CASSQGIRSGNTIYF. In nucleotides, the CDR3 is TGTGCCAGCAGCCAAGGTATCCGCTCTGGAAACACCATATATTTT.

This clonotype occurred a few times. The rearrangement joins TRBV9 to TRBJ2-7, with a weak D call TRBD2 (6 bases). Germline lookup yields CDR1 SGDLS and CDR2 YYNGEE. CDR3 length: 14 residues. The V and J ends lost 0 bases and 3 bases respectively, with 10 bases between them. For the CDR3, the DNA is TGTGCCAGCAGCGTAGGAGCTAGCGACTACGAGCAGTACTTC. Its protein product is CASSVGASDYEQYF. Drawing the rest from reference TRBV9 and TRBJ2-7, the complete variable domain is DSGVTQTPKHLITATGQRVTLRCSPRSGDLSVYWYQQSLDQGLQFLIQYYNGEERAKGNILERFSAQQFPDLHSELNLSSLELGDSALYFCASSVGASDYEQYFGPGTRLTVT.

CDR3 residues: CSAPLRGGYEQFF. CDR3 DNA sequence: TGCAGTGCCCCCCTTAGGGGGGGTTATGAGCAGTTCTTC. The V and J genes are TRBV20-1 and TRBJ2-1; tentative D call: TRBD2 (7 bases). Germline CDR1 is DFQATT and CDR2 is SNEGSKA (reference sequence). The CDR3 has 13 amino acids. Trimming pared 6 bases from V and 8 bases from J, leaving 17 bases between.